This TCR beta chain was recorded in a study of response to subunit inactivated influenza vaccine. General study points: Every seasonal influenza vaccination brings in few new T cells, the authors suggested.

This CDR3 comprises 14 residues. Germline V gene sequence: CDR1 PRHDT, CDR2 FYEKMQ (reference sequence). V was shortened by 6 bases and J by 11 bases, with 22 bases between the two germline ends. A single record per CDR3 protein comes from TCRdb applying MiXCR to the RT-PCR reads. The sample lists about 480,000 distinct CDR3 sequences, about 25% occurring once. Regarding this clonotype: What it binds is unknown.

Specimen: CD4+ T cells sorted from PBMCs, collected approximately 5 days after vaccination. The receptor's source is a man aged 45-65 years who received an inactivated influenza vaccine. V and J are TRBV13 and TRBJ1-1; unclear D gene. CDR3 residues: CASRGRGISREAFF. CDR3 sequence (DNA): TGTGCCAGCAGGGGCCGGGGTATTTCCCGTGAGGCTTTCTTT. The full variable domain, rest sourced from reference TRBV13 and TRBJ1-1, is AAGVIQSPRHLIKEKRETATLKCYPIPRHDTVYWYQQGPGQDPQFLISFYEKMQSDKGSIPDRFSAQQFSDYHSELNMSSLELGDSALYFCASRGRGISREAFFGQGTRLTVV.